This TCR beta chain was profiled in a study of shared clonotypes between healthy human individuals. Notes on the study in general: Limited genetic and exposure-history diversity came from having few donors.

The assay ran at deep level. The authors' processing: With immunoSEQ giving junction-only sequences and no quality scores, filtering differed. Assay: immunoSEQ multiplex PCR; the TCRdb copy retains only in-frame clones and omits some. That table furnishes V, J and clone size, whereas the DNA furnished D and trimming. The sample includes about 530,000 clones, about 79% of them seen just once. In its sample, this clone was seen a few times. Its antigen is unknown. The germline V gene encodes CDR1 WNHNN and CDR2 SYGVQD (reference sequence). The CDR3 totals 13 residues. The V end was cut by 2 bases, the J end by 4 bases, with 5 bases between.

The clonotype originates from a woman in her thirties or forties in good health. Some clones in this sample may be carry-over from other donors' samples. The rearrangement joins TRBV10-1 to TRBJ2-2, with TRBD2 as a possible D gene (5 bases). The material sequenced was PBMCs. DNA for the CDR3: TGCGCCAGCAGTGAGAGCGGCACCGGGGAGCTGTTTTTT. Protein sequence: CASSESGTGELFF.